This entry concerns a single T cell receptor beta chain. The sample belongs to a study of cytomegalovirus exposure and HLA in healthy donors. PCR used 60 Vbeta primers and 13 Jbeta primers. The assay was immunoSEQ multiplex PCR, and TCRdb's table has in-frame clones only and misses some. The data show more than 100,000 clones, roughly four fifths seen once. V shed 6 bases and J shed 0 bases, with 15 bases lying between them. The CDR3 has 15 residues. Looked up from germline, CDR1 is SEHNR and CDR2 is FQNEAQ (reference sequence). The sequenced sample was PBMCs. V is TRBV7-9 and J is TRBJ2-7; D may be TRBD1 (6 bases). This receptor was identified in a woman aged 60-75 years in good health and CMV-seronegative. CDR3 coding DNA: TGTGCCAGCAGTCTTCCGGGACAACCCTCCTACGAGCAGTACTTC. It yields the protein CASSLPGQPSYEQYF.